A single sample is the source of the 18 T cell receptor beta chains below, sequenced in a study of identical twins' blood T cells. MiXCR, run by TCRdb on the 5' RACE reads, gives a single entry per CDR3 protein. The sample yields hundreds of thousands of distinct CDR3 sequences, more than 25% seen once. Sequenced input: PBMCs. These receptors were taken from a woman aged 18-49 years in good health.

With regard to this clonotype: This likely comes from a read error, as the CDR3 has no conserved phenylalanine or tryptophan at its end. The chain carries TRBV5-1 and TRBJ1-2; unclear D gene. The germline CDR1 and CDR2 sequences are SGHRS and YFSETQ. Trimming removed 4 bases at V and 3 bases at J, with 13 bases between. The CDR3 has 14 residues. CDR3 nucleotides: TGCGCCAGCAGCCCACTAGGGAGGGACTATGGCTACACCTCC. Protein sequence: CASSPLGRDYGYTS.

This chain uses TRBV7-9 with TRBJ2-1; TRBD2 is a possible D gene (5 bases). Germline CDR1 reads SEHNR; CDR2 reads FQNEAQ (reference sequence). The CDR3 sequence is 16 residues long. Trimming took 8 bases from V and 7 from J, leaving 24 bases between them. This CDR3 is CASFVSVLIGVNEQFF. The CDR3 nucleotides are TGTGCCAGCTTTGTTTCGGTCTTGATCGGGGTTAATGAGCAGTTCTTC.

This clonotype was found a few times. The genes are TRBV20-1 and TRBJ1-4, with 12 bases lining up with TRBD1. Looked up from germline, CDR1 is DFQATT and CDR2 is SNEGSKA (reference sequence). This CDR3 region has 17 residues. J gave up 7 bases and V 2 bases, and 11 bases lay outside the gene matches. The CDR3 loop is CSARTGTGGFAVEKLFF. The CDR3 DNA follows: TGCAGTGCTAGAACCGGGACAGGGGGCTTCGCGGTTGAAAAACTGTTTTTT.

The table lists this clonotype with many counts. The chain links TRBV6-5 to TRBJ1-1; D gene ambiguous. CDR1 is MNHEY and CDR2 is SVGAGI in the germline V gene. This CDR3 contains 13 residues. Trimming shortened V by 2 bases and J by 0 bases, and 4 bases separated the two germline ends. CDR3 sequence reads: CASSYELNTEAFF. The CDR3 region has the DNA TGTGCCAGCAGTTACGAGTTGAACACTGAAGCTTTCTTT.

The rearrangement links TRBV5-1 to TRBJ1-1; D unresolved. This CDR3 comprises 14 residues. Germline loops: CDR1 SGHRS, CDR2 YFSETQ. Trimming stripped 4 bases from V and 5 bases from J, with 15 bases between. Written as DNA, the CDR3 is TGCGCCAGCAGCGCAAACGTAGGAAAAACTGAAGCTTTCTTT. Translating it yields CASSANVGKTEAFF.

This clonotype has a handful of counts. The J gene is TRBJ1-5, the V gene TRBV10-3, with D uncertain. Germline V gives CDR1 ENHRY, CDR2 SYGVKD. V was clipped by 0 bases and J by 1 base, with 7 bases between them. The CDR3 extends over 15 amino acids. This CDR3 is CAISESIESNQPQHF. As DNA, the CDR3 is TGTGCCATCAGTGAGTCCATAGAAAGCAATCAGCCCCAGCATTTT.

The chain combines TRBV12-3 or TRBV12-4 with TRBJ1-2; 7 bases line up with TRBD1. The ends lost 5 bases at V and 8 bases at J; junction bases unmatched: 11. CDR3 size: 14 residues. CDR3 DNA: TGTGCCAGCAGTCCAACAGGGGCTGTCTTAGGCTACACCTTC. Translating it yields CASSPTGAVLGYTF.

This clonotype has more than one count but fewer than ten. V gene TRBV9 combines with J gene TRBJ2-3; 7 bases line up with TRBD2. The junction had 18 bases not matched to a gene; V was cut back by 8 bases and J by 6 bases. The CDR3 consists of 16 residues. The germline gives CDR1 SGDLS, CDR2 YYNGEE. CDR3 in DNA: TGTGCCAGTAGGGTTCTGGCGGGAGTTAGTCTGGATACGCAGTATTTT. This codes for CASRVLAGVSLDTQYF.

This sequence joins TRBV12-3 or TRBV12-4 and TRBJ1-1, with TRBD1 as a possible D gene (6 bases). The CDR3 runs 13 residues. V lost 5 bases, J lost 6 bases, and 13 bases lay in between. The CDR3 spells CASSHRERAEAFF. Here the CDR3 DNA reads TGTGCCAGCAGTCACAGGGAGAGGGCTGAAGCTTTCTTT.

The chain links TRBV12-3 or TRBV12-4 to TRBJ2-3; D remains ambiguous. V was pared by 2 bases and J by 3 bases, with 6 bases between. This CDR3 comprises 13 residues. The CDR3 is CASSLRWTDTQYF. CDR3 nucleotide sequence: TGTGCCAGCAGTTTAAGGTGGACAGATACGCAGTATTTT.

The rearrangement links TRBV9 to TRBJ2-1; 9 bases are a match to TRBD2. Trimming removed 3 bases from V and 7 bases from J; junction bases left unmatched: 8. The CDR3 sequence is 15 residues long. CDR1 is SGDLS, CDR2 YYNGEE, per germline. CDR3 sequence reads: CASSESGRPSNEQFF. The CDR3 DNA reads TGTGCCAGCAGCGAGAGCGGGAGGCCCTCGAATGAGCAGTTCTTC.

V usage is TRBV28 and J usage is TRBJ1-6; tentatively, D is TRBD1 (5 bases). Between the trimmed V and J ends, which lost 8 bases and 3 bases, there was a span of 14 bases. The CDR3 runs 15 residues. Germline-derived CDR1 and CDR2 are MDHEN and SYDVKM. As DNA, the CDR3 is TGTGCCAGCGAGGGAGACGGGGGCTATAATTCACCCCTCCACTTT. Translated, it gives CASEGDGGYNSPLHF.

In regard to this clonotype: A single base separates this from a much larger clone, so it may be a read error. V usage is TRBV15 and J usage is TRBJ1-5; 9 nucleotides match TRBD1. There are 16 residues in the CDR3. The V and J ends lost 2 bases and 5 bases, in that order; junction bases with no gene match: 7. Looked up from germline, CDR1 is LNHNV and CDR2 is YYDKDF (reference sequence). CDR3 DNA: TGTGCCACCAGCAGATCTCCGGACAGGGGCTATCAGCCCCAGCATTTT. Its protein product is CATSRSPDRGYQPQHF. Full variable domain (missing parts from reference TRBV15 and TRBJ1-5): DAMVIQNPRYQVTQFGKPVTLSCSQTLNHNVMYWYQQKSSQAPKLLFHYYDKDFNNEADTPDNFQSRRPNTSFCFLDIRSPGLGDTAMYLCATSRSPDRGYQPQHFGDGTRLSIL.

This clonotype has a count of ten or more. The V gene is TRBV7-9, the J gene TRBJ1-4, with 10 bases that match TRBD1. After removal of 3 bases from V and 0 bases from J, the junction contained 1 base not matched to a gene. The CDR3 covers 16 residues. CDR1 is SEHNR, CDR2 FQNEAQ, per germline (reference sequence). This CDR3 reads CASSFGQGATNEKLFF. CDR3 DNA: TGTGCCAGCAGCTTCGGACAGGGGGCAACTAATGAAAAACTGTTTTTT.

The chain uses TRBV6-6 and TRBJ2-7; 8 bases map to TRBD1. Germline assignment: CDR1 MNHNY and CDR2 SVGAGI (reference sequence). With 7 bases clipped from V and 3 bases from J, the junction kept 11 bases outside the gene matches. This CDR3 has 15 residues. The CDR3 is CASTQDRASVYEQYF. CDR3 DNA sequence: TGTGCCAGCACCCAGGACAGGGCCTCGGTCTACGAGCAGTACTTC.

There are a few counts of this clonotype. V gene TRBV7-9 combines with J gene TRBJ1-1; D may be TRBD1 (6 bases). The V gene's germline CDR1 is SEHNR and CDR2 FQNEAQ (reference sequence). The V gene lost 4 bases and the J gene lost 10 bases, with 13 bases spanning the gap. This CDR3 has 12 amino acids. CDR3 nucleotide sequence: TGTGCCAGCAGCTCGAACAGGGCCGGAGCTTTCTTT. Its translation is CASSSNRAGAFF.

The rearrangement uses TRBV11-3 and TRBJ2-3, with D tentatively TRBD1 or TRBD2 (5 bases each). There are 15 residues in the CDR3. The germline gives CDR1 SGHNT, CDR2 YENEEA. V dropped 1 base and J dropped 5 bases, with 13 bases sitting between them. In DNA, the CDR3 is TGTGCCAGCAGCTTAGCCCTGGGACGGGAAGATACGCAGTATTTT. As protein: CASSLALGREDTQYF.

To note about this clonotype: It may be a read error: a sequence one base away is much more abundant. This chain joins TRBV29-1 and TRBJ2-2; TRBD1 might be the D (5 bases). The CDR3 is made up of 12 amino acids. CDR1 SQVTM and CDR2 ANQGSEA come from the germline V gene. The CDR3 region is CSVTGSTVELFF. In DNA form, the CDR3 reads TGCAGCGTTACAGGTTCCACCGTGGAGCTGTTTTTT.